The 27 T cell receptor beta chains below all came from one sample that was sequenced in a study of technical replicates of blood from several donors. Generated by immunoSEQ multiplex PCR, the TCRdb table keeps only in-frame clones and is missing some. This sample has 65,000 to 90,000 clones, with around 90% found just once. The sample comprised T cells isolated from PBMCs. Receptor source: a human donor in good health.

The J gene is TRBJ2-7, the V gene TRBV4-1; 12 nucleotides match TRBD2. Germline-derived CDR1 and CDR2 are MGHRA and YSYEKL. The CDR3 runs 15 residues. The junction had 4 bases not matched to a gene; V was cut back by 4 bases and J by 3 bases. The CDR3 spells CASSRPGLAGYEQYF. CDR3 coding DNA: TGCGCCAGCAGCCGACCGGGACTAGCGGGCTACGAGCAGTACTTC.

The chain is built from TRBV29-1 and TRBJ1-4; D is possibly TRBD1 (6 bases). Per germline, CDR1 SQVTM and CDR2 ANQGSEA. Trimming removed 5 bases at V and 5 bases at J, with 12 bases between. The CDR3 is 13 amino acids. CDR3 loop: CSVYAGENEKLFF. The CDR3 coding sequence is TGCAGCGTTTACGCAGGGGAGAATGAAAAACTGTTTTTT.

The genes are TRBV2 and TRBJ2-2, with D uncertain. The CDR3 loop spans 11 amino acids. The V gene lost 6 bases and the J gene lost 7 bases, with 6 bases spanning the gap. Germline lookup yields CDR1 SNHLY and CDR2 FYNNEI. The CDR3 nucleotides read TGTGCCAGCAGATTTAACGGGGAGCTGTTTTTT. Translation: CASRFNGELFF.

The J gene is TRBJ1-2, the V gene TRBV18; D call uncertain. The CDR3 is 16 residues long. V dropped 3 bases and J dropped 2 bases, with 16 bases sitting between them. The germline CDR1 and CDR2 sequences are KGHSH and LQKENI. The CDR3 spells CASSPPSVYTNYGYTF. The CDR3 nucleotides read TGTGCCAGCTCACCCCCATCCGTTTACACAAACTATGGCTACACCTTC.

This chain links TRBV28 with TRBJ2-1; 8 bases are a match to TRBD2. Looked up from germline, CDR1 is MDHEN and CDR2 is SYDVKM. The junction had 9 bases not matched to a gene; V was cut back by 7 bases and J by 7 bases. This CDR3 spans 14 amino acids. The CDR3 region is CASNQAGGGNEQFF. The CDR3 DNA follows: TGTGCCAGCAACCAGGCGGGAGGCGGAAATGAGCAGTTCTTC.

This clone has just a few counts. As DNA, the CDR3 is TGTGCCAGCAGTCTCCAGGGACAGGCGGACTCTGGAAACACCATATATTTT. This encodes CASSLQGQADSGNTIYF. This chain uses TRBV6-4 with TRBJ1-3, with 8 positions matching TRBD1. J lost 0 bases, V lost 5 bases, and 9 bases had no gene match. This CDR3 spans 17 amino acids. CDR1 and CDR2 (germline): MRHNA, SNTAGT.

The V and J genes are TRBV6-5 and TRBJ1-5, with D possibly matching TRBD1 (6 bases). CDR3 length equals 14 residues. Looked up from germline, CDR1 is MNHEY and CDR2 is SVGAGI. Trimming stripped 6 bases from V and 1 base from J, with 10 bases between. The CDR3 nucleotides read TGTGCCAGCAGCGGACAGCCCAGCAATCAGCCCCAGCATTTT. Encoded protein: CASSGQPSNQPQHF.

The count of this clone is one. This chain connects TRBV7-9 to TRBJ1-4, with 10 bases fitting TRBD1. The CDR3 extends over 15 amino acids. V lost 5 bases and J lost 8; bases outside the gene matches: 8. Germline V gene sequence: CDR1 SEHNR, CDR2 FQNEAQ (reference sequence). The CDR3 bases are TGTGCCAGCAGCCCGGGACAGGGGATAGGGGAAAAACTGTTTTTT. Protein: CASSPGQGIGEKLFF.

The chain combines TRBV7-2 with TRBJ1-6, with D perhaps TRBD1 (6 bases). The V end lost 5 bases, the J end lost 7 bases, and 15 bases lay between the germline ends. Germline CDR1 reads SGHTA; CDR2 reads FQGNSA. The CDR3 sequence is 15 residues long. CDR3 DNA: TGTGCCAGCAGCAGACAGGTATCAGAAAATTCACCCCTCCACTTT. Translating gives CASSRQVSENSPLHF. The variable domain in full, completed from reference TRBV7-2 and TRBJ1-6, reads GAGVSQSPSNKVTEKGKDVELRCDPISGHTALYWYRQSLGQGLEFLIYFQGNSAPDKSGLPSDRFSAERTGGSVSTLTIQRTQQEDSAVYLCASSRQVSENSPLHFGNGTRLTVT.

Written as DNA, the CDR3 is TGTGCCAGTAGTAATTTTCTAGTTGACACGCAGTATTTT. Translating gives CASSNFLVDTQYF. The chain joins TRBV19 to TRBJ2-3; D remains unclear. The CDR3 sequence is 13 residues long. The V end lost 4 bases, the J end lost 9 bases, and 14 bases lay between the germline ends. Germline lookup yields CDR1 LNHDA and CDR2 SQIVND (reference sequence).

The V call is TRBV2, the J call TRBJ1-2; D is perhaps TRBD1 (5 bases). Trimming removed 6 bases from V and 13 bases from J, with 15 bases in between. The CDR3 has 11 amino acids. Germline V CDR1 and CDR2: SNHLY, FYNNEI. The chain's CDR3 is CASSPGEAGTF. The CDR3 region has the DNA TGTGCCAGCAGCCCGGGGGAGGCTGGCACCTTC.

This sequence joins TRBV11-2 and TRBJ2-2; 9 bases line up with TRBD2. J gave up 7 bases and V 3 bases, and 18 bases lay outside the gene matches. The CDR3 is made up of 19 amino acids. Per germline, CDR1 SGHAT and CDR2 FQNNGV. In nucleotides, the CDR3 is TGTGCCAGCAGCTTGTTCCCGGGTCTGGCGGGAGGGTCGGGCGGGGAGCTGTTTTTT. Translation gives CASSLFPGLAGGSGGELFF.

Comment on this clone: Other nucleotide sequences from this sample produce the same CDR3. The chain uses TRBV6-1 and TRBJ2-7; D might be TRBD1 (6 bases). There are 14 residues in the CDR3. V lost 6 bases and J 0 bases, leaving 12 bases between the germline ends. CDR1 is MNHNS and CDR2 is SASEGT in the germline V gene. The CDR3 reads CASREQGSSYEQYF. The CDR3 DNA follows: TGTGCCAGCAGGGAACAGGGTTCCTCCTACGAGCAGTACTTC.

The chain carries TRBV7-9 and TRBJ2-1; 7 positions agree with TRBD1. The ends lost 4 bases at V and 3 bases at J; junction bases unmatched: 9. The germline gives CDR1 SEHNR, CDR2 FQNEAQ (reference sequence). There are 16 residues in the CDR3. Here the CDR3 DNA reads TGTGCCAGCAGCTGGTGGGGACAGCAACTCTACAATGAGCAGTTCTTC. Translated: CASSWWGQQLYNEQFF.

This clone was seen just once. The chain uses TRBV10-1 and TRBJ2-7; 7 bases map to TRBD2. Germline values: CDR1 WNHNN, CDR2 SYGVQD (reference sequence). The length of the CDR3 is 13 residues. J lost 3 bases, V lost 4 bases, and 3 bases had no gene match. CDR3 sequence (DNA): TGCGCCAGCAGTGGGGGACTAAGCTACGAGCAGTACTTC. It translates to CASSGGLSYEQYF.

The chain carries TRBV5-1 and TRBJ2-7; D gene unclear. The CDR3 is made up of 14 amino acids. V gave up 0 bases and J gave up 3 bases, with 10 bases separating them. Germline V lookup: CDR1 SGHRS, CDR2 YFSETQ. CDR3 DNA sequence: TGCGCCAGCAGCTTGGCCTTTGCAGACTACGAGCAGTACTTC. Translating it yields CASSLAFADYEQYF.

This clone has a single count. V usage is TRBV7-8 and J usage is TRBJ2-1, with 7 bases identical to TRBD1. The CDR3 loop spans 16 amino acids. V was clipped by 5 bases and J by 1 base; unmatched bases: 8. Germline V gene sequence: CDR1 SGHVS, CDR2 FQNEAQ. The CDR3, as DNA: TGTGCCAGCAGCCCACGATACAGGGGTTCCTACAATGAGCAGTTCTTC. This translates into CASSPRYRGSYNEQFF.

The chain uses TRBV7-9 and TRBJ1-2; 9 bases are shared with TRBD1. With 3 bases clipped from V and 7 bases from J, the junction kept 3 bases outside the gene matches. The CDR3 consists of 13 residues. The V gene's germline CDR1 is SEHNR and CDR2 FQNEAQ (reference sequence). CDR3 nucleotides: TGTGCCAGCAGCTTGGGGACAGGGTTTGGCTACACCTTC. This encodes CASSLGTGFGYTF.

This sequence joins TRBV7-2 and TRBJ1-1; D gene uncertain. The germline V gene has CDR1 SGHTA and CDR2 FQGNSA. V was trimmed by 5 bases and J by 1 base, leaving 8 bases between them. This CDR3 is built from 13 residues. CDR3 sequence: CASSKRANTEAFF. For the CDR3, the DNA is TGTGCCAGCAGCAAGAGGGCGAACACTGAAGCTTTCTTT.

Written as DNA, the CDR3 is TGCAGCGTCGATGGACATCACGAGCAGTACTTC. Its translation: CSVDGHHEQYF. The chain links TRBV29-1 to TRBJ2-7; TRBD1 is a possible D gene (5 bases). The ends were cut back, 6 bases at V and 5 bases at J, with 11 bases in the middle. The length of the CDR3 is 11 residues. Germline lookup yields CDR1 SQVTM and CDR2 ANQGSEA.

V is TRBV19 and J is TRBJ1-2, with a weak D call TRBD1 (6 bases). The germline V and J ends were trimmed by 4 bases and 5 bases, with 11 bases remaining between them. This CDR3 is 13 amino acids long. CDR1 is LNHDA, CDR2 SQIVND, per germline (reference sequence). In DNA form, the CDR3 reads TGTGCCAGTAGTACAATACAGGGTTATGGCTACACCTTC. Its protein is CASSTIQGYGYTF.

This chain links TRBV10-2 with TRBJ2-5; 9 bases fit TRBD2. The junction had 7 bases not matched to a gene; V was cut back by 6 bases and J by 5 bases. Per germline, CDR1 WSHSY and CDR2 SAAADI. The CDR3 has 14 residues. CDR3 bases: TGCGCCAGCAGACGCGGGGGGGCCATCGAGACCCAGTACTTC. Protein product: CASRRGGAIETQYF.

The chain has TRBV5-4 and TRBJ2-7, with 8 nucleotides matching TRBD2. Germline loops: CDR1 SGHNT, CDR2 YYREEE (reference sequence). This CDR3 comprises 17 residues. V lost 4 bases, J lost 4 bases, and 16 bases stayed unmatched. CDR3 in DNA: TGTGCCAGCAGCCCCGGGCGGGGGGAGAAGGTTTATTACGAGCAGTACTTC. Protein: CASSPGRGEKVYYEQYF. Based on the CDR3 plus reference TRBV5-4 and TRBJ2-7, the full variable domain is ETGVTQSPTHLIKTRGQQVTLRCSSQSGHNTVSWYQQALGQGPQFIFQYYREEENGRGNFPPRFSGLQFPNYSSELNVNALELDDSALYLCASSPGRGEKVYYEQYFGPGTRLTVT.

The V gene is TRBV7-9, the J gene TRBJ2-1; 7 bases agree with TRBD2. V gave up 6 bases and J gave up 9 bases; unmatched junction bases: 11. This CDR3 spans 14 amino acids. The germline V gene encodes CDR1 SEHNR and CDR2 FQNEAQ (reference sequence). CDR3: CASRGRGVDGEQFF. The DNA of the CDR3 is TGTGCCAGCAGAGGTCGGGGGGTTGACGGTGAGCAGTTCTTC.

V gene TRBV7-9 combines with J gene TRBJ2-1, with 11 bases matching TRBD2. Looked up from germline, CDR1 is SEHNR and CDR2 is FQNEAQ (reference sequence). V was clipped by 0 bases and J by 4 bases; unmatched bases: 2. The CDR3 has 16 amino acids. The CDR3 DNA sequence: TGTGCCAGCAGCTTAGCGGGACTAGCGGTGTACAATGAGCAGTTCTTC. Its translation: CASSLAGLAVYNEQFF.

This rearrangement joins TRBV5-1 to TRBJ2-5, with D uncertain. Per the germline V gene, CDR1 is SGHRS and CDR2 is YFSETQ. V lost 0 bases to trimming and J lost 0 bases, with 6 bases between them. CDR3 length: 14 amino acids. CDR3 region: CASSLERNQETQYF. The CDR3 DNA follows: TGCGCCAGCAGCTTGGAGAGGAACCAAGAGACCCAGTACTTC.

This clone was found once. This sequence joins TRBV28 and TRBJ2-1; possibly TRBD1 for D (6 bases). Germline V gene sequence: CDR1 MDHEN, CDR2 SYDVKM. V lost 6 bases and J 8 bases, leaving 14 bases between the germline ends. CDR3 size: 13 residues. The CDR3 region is CASSLNREYEQFF. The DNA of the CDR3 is TGTGCCAGCAGCCTGAACAGGGAGTATGAGCAGTTCTTC. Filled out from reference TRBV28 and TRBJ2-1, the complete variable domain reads DVKVTQSSRYLVKRTGEKVFLECVQDMDHENMFWYRQDPGLGLRLIYFSYDVKMKEKGDIPEGYSVSREKKERFSLILESASTNQTSMYLCASSLNREYEQFFGPGTRLTVL.